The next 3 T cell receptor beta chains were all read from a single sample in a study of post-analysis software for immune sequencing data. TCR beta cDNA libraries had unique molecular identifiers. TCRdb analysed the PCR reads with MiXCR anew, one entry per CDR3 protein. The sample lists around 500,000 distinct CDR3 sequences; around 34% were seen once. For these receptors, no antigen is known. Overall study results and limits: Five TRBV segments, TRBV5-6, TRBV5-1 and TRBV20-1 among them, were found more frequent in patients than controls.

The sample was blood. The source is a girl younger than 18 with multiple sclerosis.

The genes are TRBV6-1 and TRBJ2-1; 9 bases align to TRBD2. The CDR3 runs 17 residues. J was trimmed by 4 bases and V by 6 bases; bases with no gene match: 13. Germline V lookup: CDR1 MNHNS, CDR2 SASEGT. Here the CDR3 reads CASSRNSPSGDYNEQFF. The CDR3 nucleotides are TGTGCCAGCAGCCGAAACTCACCTAGCGGGGATTACAATGAGCAGTTCTTC.

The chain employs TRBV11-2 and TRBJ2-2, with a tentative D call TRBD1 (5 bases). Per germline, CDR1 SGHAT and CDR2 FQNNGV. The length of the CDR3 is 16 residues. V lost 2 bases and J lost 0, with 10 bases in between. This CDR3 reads CASSLSQGANTGELFF. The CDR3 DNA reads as TGTGCCAGCAGCTTAAGTCAGGGCGCGAACACCGGGGAGCTGTTTTTT.

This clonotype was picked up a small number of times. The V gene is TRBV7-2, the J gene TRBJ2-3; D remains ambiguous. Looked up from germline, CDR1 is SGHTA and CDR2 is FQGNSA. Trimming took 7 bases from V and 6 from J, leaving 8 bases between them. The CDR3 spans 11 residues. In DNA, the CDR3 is TGTGCCAGCACCGCCGGGGATACGCAGTATTTT. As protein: CASTAGDTQYF.